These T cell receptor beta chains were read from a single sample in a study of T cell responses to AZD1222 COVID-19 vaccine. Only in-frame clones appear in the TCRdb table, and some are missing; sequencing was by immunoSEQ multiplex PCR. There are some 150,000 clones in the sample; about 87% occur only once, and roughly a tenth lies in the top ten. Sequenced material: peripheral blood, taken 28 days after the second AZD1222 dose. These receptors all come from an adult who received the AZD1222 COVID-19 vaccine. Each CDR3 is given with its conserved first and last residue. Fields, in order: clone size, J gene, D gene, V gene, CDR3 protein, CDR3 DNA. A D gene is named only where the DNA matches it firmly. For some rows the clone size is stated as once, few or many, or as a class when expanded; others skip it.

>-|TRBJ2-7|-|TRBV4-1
CASSRDYPDASEQYF
TGCGCCAGCAGCCGAGACTACCCAGACGCTTCTGAGCAGTACTTC
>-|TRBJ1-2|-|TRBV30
CAWREPSTVYYGYTF
TGTGCCTGGAGGGAACCCTCGACAGTTTACTATGGCTACACCTTC
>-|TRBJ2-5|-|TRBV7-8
CASSLEGWETQYF
TGTGCCAGCAGCTTAGAGGGGTGGGAGACCCAGTACTTC
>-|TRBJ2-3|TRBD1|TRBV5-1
CASRDRDGDTQYF
TGCGCCAGCAGGGACAGGGACGGAGATACGCAGTATTTT
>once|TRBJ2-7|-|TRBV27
CASSSSGARFYEQYF
TGTGCCAGCAGTTCATCAGGAGCACGGTTCTACGAGCAGTACTTC
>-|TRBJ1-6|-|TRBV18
CASSSKTPDRNSPLHF
TGTGCCAGCTCATCCAAGACCCCAGACAGGAATTCACCCCTCCACTTT
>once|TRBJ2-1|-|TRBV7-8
CASSLARDQRAVDEQFF
TGTGCCAGCAGCTTAGCTCGTGACCAGCGAGCGGTGGATGAGCAGTTCTTC
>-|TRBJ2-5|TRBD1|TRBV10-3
CAISGQGASSGETQYF
TGTGCCATCAGTGGACAGGGGGCGAGTTCAGGAGAGACCCAGTACTTC
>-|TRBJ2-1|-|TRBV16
CASSRPLSSSPRANEQFF
TGTGCCAGCAGCCGCCCCCTAAGTTCGTCGCCCCGCGCCAATGAGCAGTTCTTC
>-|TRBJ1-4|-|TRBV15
CATSRDRSMGEKLFF
TGTGCCACCAGCAGAGACAGGTCGATGGGGGAAAAACTGTTTTTT
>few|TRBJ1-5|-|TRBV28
CASSLPVAGDSNQPQHF
TGTGCCAGCAGCCTCCCCGTGGCAGGGGATAGCAATCAGCCCCAGCATTTT
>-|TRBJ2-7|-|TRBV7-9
CASSLVGKQDRPFLYEQYF
TGTGCCAGCAGCTTAGTGGGTAAACAAGACAGGCCCTTCCTTTACGAGCAGTACTTC
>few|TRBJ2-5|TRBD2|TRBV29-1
CSVPALAGVWETQYF
TGCAGCGTTCCCGCTTTAGCGGGAGTTTGGGAGACCCAGTACTTC
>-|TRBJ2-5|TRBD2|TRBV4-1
CASSQQLAGRETQYF
TGCGCCAGCAGCCAACAACTAGCGGGAAGAGAGACCCAGTACTTC
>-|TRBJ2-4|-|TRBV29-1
CSVESPSDLTLAKNIQYF
TGCAGCGTTGAATCGCCTAGCGATCTTACCTTAGCCAAAAACATTCAGTACTTC
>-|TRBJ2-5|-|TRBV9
CASSPRTFGETQYF
TGTGCCAGCAGCCCCCGGACCTTTGGGGAGACCCAGTACTTC
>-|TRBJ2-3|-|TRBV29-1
CSARQSTDTQYF
TGCAGCGCAAGACAGAGCACAGATACGCAGTATTTT
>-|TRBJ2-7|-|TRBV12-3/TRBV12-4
CASTAPGYEQYF
TGTGCCAGCACCGCCCCGGGGTACGAGCAGTACTTC
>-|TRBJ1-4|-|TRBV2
CASSEKNGEKLFF
TGTGCCAGCAGTGAAAAGAATGGGGAAAAACTGTTTTTT
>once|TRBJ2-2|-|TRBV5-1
CASSLDITGSGGELFF
TGCGCCAGCAGCTTGGATATCACAGGATCGGGCGGGGAGCTGTTTTTT
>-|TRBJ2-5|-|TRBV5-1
CASSAGTSQETQYF
TGCGCCAGCAGCGCCGGGACAAGCCAAGAGACCCAGTACTTC
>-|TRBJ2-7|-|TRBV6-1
CASSEEERGRVFHEQYF
TGTGCCAGCAGTGAAGAGGAGAGGGGCAGGGTGTTCCACGAGCAGTACTTC
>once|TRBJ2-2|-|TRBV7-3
CASSLTQGLTGELFF
TGTGCCAGCAGCTTAACACAGGGTCTCACCGGGGAGCTGTTTTTT
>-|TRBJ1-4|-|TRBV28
CASSFPQGRSTNEKLFF
TGTGCCAGCAGTTTTCCCCAGGGGAGGTCAACTAATGAAAAACTGTTTTTT
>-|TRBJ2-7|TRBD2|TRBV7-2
CASSLSTSGGYEQYF
TGTGCCAGCAGCTTAAGTACTAGCGGGGGCTACGAGCAGTACTTC
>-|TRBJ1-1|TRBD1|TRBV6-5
CASSRQGFEAFF
TGTGCCAGCAGTCGACAGGGGTTTGAAGCTTTCTTT
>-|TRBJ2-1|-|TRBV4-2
CASSQDWAGFNEQFF
TGTGCCAGCAGCCAAGATTGGGCGGGATTCAATGAGCAGTTCTTC
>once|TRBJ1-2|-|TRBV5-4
CASSLDRVYGYTF
TGTGCCAGCAGCTTGGACAGGGTCTATGGCTACACCTTC
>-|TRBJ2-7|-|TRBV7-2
CASSLNRVTYGEQYF
TGTGCCAGCAGCCTAAACAGGGTCACCTACGGCGAGCAGTACTTC
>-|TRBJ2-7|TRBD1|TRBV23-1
CASNIEGANYEQYF
TGCGCCAGCAACATAGAGGGGGCGAACTACGAGCAGTACTTC
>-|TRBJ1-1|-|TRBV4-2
CASSQAGGTNTEAFF
TGTGCCAGCAGCCAAGCGGGAGGGACTAACACTGAAGCTTTCTTT
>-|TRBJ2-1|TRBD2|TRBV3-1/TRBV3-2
CASRSGRAELSYNEQFF
TGTGCCAGCCGGAGCGGGAGGGCCGAGCTTTCCTACAATGAGCAGTTCTTC
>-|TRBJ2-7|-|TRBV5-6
CASSFSRVGYEQYF
TGTGCCAGCAGCTTTTCCAGGGTAGGATACGAGCAGTACTTC
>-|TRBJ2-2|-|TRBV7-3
CASSFSRTGELFF
TGTGCCAGCAGCTTTTCGAGGACCGGGGAGCTGTTTTTT
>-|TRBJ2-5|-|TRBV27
CASSSGTNPPETQYF
TGTGCCAGCAGTTCCGGGACAAATCCACCAGAGACCCAGTACTTC
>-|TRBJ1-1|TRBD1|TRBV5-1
CASSLGGTGVPEAFF
TGCGCCAGCAGCTTAGGTGGGACAGGGGTCCCTGAAGCTTTCTTT
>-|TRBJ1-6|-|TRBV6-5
CASRSEGGTNSPLHF
TGTGCCAGCAGGTCCGAGGGGGGGACGAATTCACCCCTCCACTTT
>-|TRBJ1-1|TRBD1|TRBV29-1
CSARTGSNTEAFF
TGCAGCGCTCGGACAGGGAGTAACACTGAAGCTTTCTTT
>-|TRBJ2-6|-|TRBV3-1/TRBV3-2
CASTLEGGANVLTF
TGTGCCAGCACCCTCGAGGGTGGGGCCAACGTCCTGACTTTC
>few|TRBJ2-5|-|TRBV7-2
CASSFRGYGETQYF
TGTGCCAGCAGCTTCAGGGGCTACGGGGAGACCCAGTACTTC
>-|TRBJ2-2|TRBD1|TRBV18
CASSPDTGGPNTGELFF
TGTGCCAGCTCACCAGACACAGGGGGTCCGAACACCGGGGAGCTGTTTTTT
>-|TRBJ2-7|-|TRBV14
CASSFLGGEQYF
TGTGCCAGCAGCTTCCTTGGGGGCGAGCAGTACTTC
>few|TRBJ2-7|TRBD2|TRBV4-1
CASSLGGRTSGYEQYF
TGCGCCAGCAGCCTAGGAGGAAGGACTAGCGGCTACGAGCAGTACTTC
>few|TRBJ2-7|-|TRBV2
CASSFSGQSSYEQYF
TGTGCCAGCAGTTTCAGCGGGCAGAGCTCCTACGAGCAGTACTTC
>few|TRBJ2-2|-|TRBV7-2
CASSYKGSVGELFF
TGTGCCAGCAGCTATAAAGGGAGCGTCGGGGAGCTGTTTTTT
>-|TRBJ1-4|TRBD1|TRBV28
CASTLESGGVREKLFF
TGTGCCAGCACTTTGGAGTCAGGGGGCGTTCGGGAAAAACTGTTTTTT
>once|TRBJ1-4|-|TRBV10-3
CAISRVGEKLFF
TGTGCCATCAGCAGGGTAGGGGAAAAACTGTTTTTT
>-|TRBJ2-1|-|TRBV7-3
CASSLNAGGNEQFF
TGTGCCAGCAGCTTAAACGCCGGGGGCAATGAGCAGTTCTTC
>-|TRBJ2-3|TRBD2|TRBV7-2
CASSPRTSGTYYTDTQYF
TGTGCCAGCAGCCCTCGGACTAGCGGGACCTATTACACAGATACGCAGTATTTT